This T cell receptor beta chain was documented in a study of naive and memory T cell subsets. An equimolar mix of two oligonucleotides served as the beta constant-region primer for TRBC1 and TRBC2. TCRdb re-analysed the UMI-ligation and nested PCR reads in MiXCR, keeping a single row per CDR3 protein. The sample yields roughly 140,000 distinct CDR3 sequences, over 15% seen once. There are a few counts of this clonotype. The CDR3 has 15 residues. V was trimmed by 5 bases and J by 4 bases, leaving 17 bases between them. Germline V gene lookup returns CDR1 SGHAT and CDR2 FQNNGV. This clonotype was obtained from a human donor in good health. The genes are TRBV11-2 and TRBJ1-1; tentative D call: TRBD1 (5 bases). Source material: naive CD4+ T cells from blood. Written as DNA, the CDR3 is TGTGCCAGCAGCCAACCGGATACTGGGGGCACTGAAGCTTTCTTT. Encoded protein: CASSQPDTGGTEAFF.